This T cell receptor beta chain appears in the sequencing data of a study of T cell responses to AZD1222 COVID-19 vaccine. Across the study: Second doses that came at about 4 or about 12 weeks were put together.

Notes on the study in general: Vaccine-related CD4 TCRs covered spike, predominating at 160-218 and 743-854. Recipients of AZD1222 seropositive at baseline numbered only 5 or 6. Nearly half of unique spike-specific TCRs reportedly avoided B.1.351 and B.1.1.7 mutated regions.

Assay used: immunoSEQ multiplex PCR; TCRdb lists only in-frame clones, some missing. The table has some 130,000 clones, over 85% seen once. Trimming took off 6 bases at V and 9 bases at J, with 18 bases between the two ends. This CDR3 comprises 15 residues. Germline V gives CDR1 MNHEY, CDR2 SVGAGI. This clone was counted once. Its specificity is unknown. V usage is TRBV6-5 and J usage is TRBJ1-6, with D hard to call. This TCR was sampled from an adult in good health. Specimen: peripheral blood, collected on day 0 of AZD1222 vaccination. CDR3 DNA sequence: TGTGCCAGCAGGCTTGACCCTGGACGCGGTTCACCCCTCCACTTT. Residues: CASRLDPGRGSPLHF.